This T cell receptor beta chain was profiled in a study of shared clonotypes between healthy human individuals. Study results and limitations: Larger richness was generally estimated for naive than memory subsets.

V was pared by 5 bases and J by 1 base, with 12 bases of the junction left unmatched. This CDR3 comprises 17 residues. Germline CDR1 is SGHNT and CDR2 is YYREEE (reference sequence). The protocol was immunoSEQ multiplex PCR, while the TCRdb copy is restricted to in-frame clones and leaves out a portion. This table has millions of clones, more than 90% appearing once. About this clone itself: Its target is unknown.

The sequenced material came from naive CD4+ T cells sorted from blood. Subset given: CD45RA+ positively selected. The TCR comes from a man younger than 35 in good health. V usage is TRBV5-4 and J usage is TRBJ2-5, with 9 bases matching TRBD1. The DNA of the CDR3 is TGTGCCAGCAGACCCGGGGGGACAGGGCCCTTCCAAGAGACCCAGTACTTC. This sequence encodes CASRPGGTGPFQETQYF.